What follows is one T cell receptor beta chain and its context. Its antigen remains unknown. This entry is derived from a study of T cell responses to AZD1222 COVID-19 vaccine. Clones were sequenced by immunoSEQ multiplex PCR, and TCRdb holds only the in-frame ones, with some missing. The data contain some 120,000 clones, around 93% of them singletons. Study-wide points: Vaccine-related CD4 TCRs covered spike, predominating at 160-218 and 743-854. After the peak T cell response, and only then, were repertoires sampled.

The sequence came from an adult in good health. The sequenced sample was peripheral blood, obtained on day 0 of AZD1222 vaccination.

The CDR3 DNA is TGTGCCAGCAGCCGTACTAGACAGGGGCTAAACACCGGGGAGCTGTTTTTT. It encodes CASSRTRQGLNTGELFF. The V gene is TRBV9, the J gene TRBJ2-2, with 8 bases that match TRBD1. CDR3 size: 17 residues. Germline values: CDR1 SGDLS, CDR2 YYNGEE. With 4 bases clipped from V and 2 bases from J, the junction kept 10 bases outside the gene matches.